This T cell receptor beta chain was recorded in a study of shared clonotypes between healthy human individuals (dated by TCRdb to 2020 to 2021). In terms of the full investigation: The cohort included three men and a couple of women between 18 and 49 years of age. To increase sequencing depth and limit assay-specific biases, TCR repertoire library preparation and sequencing were carried out by different laboratories using diverse techniques. For each donor, three plates each were used for CD4 naive and CD4 memory, two plates were used for CD8 naive, and one plate was used for CD8 memory. To estimate repertoire size and how much clonotypes are shared between individuals, the study performed deep sequencing of blood TCR repertoires from roughly five healthy adults. Per donor, leukapheresis produced somewhere between about 0.85 and 8.9 billion PBMCs.

Here is what the overall study found, with its caveats: Rarefaction of sorted-subset datasets indicated incomplete sequencing despite the large sequencing depth. Clonotypes shared by all four sorted-subset donors showed higher generation probabilities than non-shared clonotypes. About 5% of naive CD4, more than 3% of naive CD8, roughly 2.4% of memory CD4, and more than 0.35% of memory CD8 clonotypes were shared across several donors. Pairwise subsampling indicated that sequencing depth was expected to affect the degree of clonotype sharing among donors. Because the study included a small number of donors, the genetic and exposure-history diversity represented was limited. Naive subsets generally had larger estimated clonotype richness than memory subsets did. Sampling was restricted to blood, and TCR repertoires in tissue are likely to differ from TCR repertoires in blood.

Remarks on this clone: Its antigen target is currently unknown. It has no much larger one-base neighbor in the sample; base qualities were not kept.

V is shortened by 2 bases, J by 6 bases, and the region joining them spans 10 bases. For CDR1 and CDR2, the germline V gene (reference sequence) lists WNHNN and SYGVQD. The CDR3 runs 13 residues from the cysteine to the phenylalanine. Only the CDR3 region is kept as DNA, spanning 39 bases read in frame from base 1. CD8 naive samples were obtained by positive selection for CCR7 among CD45RO-negative cells, yielding a CD45RA+CCR7+ population from which TemRA cells were excluded. Donors were healthy HIV-negative adults with no recently reported acute infections or vaccinations. Only Caucasian adults living in Nashville, Tennessee, USA were represented among the donors. Blood was collected by leukapheresis, and PBMCs were isolated by Ficoll-Histopaque density gradient centrifugation and then cryopreserved in liquid nitrogen vapor phase. Analytical flow cytometry was used to check the purity and quantity of every magnetically sorted T cell population. From each sorted fraction, genomic DNA was isolated and quantified by UV absorbance on a Nanodrop 2000c.

Using the deep immunoSEQ assay, multiplex PCR amplified TCR CDR3 regions from genomic DNA. Extracted genomic DNA from each cell subset was distributed evenly across all wells of several immunoSEQ 96-well plates, and each plate was treated as a replicate. For sorted subsets, approximately 0.2 ug of genomic DNA, equivalent to 30,000 or so T cell genomes, went into each replicate PCR. Purified libraries were quantified with a Qubit 3.0 fluorometer, sized on a Bioanalyzer 2100, and re-quantified with the KAPA Library Quantification kit. A separate single-read 150-cycle Illumina NextSeq 550 flow cell was used to sequence each immunoSEQ 96-well plate. Per the original workflow: Because only junctional sequences without quality scores were contained in the immunoSEQ output, filtering matching that applied to full-length reads could not be performed. Sequences were annotated with PyIR, a Python wrapper for IgBLAST v1.9, and V/J genes and CDR3 were assigned using IMGT germline references. Reads were removed for weak V/J assignments (E-value above 1e-6), missing CDR3, stop codons, out-of-frame junctions, or ambiguous translated residues. V3J clonotypes were defined as sequences sharing the same inferred V gene, J gene, and CDR3 amino acid sequence. To compute the percentage overlap between repertoires, the number of shared unique clonotypes was divided by the size of the smaller repertoire. Richness of each repertoire was evaluated using RTK rarefaction, the Chao1 estimator, and Recon v2.1 estimates of unobserved clonotypes. For all TCRbeta clonotypes obtained by the gDNA method from a handful of donors, generation probabilities were computed with OLGA. The immuneACCESS repertoire file appears here via TCRdb, limited to in-frame rearrangements. These files lack a portion of the clones; in checked studies, under half of the deficit traces to unresolved V genes, and the cause of the others is not known. V and J calls and clone size are copied from that table; D and trimming were computed from the DNA. Present in this sample are around 2,000,000 clones, less than 95% of which were seen just once. The ten most abundant clones make up about 1.1% of the sample.

Material: naive CD8+ T cells sorted from blood. The label giving this sample's cell subset or site can be read as: CD45RA+CCR7+. This receptor chain uses TRBV10-1 and TRBJ1-1; too little of a D gene remains to name it. The origin of this receptor is a man aged 18 to 30 in good health. The DNA sequence is given as TGCGCCAGCAGTGAGGGGGTAGGTTCTGAAGCTTTCTTT. It translates to CASSEGVGSEAFF.